This T cell receptor (beta chain) came from a study of blood T cell repertoires in COVID-19. Study-wide background: PBMCs, B-cell-depleted T cells, or T cells provided the cDNA or gDNA that made up the material.

Sequenced by immunoSEQ multiplex PCR; TCRdb stores in-frame clones only, minus some. The table has approximately 150,000 clones, more than 75% seen once. The CDR3 loop spans 15 amino acids. CDR1 is LGHNA, CDR2 YSLEER, per germline. V shed 1 base and J 4 bases; nucleotides not matched to a gene: 4. The sequenced material came from peripheral blood. The receptor's source is a young man with COVID-19, enrolled during active disease. V gene TRBV4-3 combines with J gene TRBJ2-7; TRBD2 matches at 10 bases. This CDR3 is CASSQGSSGRYEQYF. CDR3 sequence (DNA): TGCGCCAGCAGCCAAGGCTCTAGCGGGAGATACGAGCAGTACTTC.